These 7 T cell receptor beta chains were all obtained from the same sample, sequenced in a study of blood T cell repertoires in COVID-19. The method was immunoSEQ multiplex PCR; TCRdb's version includes in-frame clones alone and lacks a portion of them. The sample records fewer than 150,000 clones, roughly 86% being singletons. Sequencing input: peripheral blood. The source is a woman aged 60-75 years with acute or convalescent COVID-19.

The chain carries TRBV9 and TRBJ1-1; possibly TRBD1 for D (5 bases). V gave up 2 bases and J gave up 4 bases, with 18 bases separating them. The CDR3 extends over 16 amino acids. Germline V gene sequence: CDR1 SGDLS, CDR2 YYNGEE. Written as DNA, the CDR3 is TGTGCCAGCAGCGTCGGGGGGGGTCCCCCGGGCACTGAAGCTTTCTTT. Translated, it gives CASSVGGGPPGTEAFF.

This clone was seen once. The chain links TRBV11-2 to TRBJ1-2, with 10 bases aligning to TRBD1. Losses at the gene ends were 4 bases for V and 8 bases for J; bases not matched to a gene: 10. Germline V gene sequence: CDR1 SGHAT, CDR2 FQNNGV. The CDR3 length is 15 residues. This chain's CDR3 is CASSYSPGQGFGYTF. In nucleotides, the CDR3 is TGTGCCAGCAGCTATTCCCCGGGACAGGGGTTCGGCTACACCTTC. The variable domain in full, with the rest retrieved from reference TRBV11-2 and TRBJ1-2, is EAGVAQSPRYKIIEKRQSVAFWCNPISGHATLYWYQQILGQGPKLLIQFQNNGVVDDSQLPKDRFSAERLKGVDSTLKIQPAKLEDSAVYLCASSYSPGQGFGYTFGSGTRLTVV.

The J gene is TRBJ1-2, the V gene TRBV7-9; D gene unclear. CDR1 SEHNR and CDR2 FQNEAQ come from the germline V gene (reference sequence). Trimming removed 7 bases at V and 5 bases at J, with 17 bases between. The length of the CDR3 is 14 residues. CDR3 sequence (DNA): TGTGCCAGCACCCCCGGAGGGCTACGTTATGGCTACACCTTC. Residues: CASTPGGLRYGYTF.

The chain has TRBV6-1 and TRBJ2-2; D is ambiguous. Germline-derived CDR1 and CDR2 are MNHNS and SASEGT. This CDR3 has 13 residues. V shed 1 base and J shed 4 bases, with 4 bases lying between them. The DNA of the CDR3 is TGTGCCAGCAGTGAAGAGCCCACCGGGGAGCTGTTTTTT. Amino acids: CASSEEPTGELFF.

This clone was counted only a few times. CDR3 loop: CASSPRTSGSEQYF. In DNA form, the CDR3 reads TGTGCCAGCAGCCCTCGGACTAGCGGGAGCGAGCAGTACTTC. The chain has TRBV7-9 and TRBJ2-7; TRBD2 matches 13 bases. V lost 5 bases and J lost 6; bases outside the gene matches: 4. CDR1 is SEHNR, CDR2 FQNEAQ, per germline (reference sequence). CDR3 length: 14 amino acids. The whole variable domain, remainder taken from reference TRBV7-9 and TRBJ2-7, is DTGVSQNPRHKITKRGQNVTFRCDPISEHNRLYWYRQTLGQGPEFLTYFQNEAQLEKSRLLSDRFSAERPKGSFSTLEIQRTEQGDSAMYLCASSPRTSGSEQYFGPGTRLTVT.

The chain joins TRBV9 to TRBJ2-1, with D possibly TRBD2 on 5 matching bases. Between the trimmed V and J ends, which lost 3 bases and 4 bases, there was a span of 20 bases. The CDR3 extends over 17 amino acids. The germline V gene encodes CDR1 SGDLS and CDR2 YYNGEE. CDR3 DNA sequence: TGTGCCAGCAGCGCCCTGGACTTTTTTTTAACTTACAATGAGCAGTTCTTC. Protein sequence: CASSALDFFLTYNEQFF.

The chain carries TRBV5-1 and TRBJ2-2; 8 bases line up with TRBD2. V shed 0 bases, J shed 5 bases, and the junction held 9 bases outside the gene matches. CDR1 and CDR2 (germline): SGHRS, YFSETQ. The CDR3 length is 17 residues. The CDR3 reads CASSLARAGVGTGELFF. CDR3 DNA: TGCGCCAGCAGCTTGGCCCGAGCGGGAGTCGGGACCGGGGAGCTGTTTTTT.